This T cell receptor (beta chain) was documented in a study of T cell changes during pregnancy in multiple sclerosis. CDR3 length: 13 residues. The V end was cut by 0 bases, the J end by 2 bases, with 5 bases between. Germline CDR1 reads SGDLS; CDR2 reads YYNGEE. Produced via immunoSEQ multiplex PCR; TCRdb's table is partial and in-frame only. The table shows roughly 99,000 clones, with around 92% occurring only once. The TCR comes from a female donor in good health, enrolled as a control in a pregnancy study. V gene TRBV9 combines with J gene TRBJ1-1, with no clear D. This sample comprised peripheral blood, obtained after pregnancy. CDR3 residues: CASSVAGNTEAFF. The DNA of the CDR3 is TGTGCCAGCAGCGTAGCAGGTAACACTGAAGCTTTCTTT.